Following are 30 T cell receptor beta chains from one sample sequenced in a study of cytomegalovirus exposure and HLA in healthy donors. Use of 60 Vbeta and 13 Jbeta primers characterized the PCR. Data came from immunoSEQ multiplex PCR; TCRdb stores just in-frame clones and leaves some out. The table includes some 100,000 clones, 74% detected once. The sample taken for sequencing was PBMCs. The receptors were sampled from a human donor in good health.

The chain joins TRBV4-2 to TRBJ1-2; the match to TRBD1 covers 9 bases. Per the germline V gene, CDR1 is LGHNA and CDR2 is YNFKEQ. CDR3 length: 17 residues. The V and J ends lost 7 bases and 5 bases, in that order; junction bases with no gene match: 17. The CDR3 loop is CASTLLSRSGTGYGYTF. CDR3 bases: TGTGCCAGCACCCTATTAAGCAGGTCTGGGACAGGGTATGGCTACACCTTC.

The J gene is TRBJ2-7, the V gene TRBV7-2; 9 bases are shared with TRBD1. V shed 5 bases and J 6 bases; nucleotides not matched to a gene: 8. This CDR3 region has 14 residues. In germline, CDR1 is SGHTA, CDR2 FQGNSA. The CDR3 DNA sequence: TGTGCCAGCAGCCGAAGGGACAGGGTTTCCGAGCAGTACTTC. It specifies CASSRRDRVSEQYF.

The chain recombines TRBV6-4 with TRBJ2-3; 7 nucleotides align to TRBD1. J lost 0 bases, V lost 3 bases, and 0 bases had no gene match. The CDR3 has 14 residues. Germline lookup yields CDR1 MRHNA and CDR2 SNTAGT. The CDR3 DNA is TGTGCCAGCAGTGAGACAGGGAGCACAGATACGCAGTATTTT. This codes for CASSETGSTDTQYF.

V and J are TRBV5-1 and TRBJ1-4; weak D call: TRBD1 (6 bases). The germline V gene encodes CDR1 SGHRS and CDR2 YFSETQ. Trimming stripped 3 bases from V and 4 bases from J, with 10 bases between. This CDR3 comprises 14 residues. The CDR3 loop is CASSSGQHNEKLFF. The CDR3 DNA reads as TGCGCCAGCAGCTCTGGACAGCATAATGAAAAACTGTTTTTT. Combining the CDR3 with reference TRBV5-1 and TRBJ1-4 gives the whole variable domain KAGVTQTPRYLIKTRGQQVTLSCSPISGHRSVSWYQQTPGQGLQFLFEYFSETQRNKGNFPGRFSGRQFSNSRSEMNVSTLELGDSALYLCASSSGQHNEKLFFGSGTQLSVL.

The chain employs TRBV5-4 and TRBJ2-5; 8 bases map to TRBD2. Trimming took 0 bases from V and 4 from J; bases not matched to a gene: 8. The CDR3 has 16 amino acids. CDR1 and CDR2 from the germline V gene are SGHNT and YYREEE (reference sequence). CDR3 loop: CASSLELAGLGETQYF. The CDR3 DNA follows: TGTGCCAGCAGCTTGGAATTAGCGGGACTCGGAGAGACCCAGTACTTC.

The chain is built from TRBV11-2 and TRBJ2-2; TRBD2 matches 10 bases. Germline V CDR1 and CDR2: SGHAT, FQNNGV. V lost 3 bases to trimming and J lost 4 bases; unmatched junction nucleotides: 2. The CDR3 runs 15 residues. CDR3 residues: CASSFASGSTGELFF. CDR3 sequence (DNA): TGTGCCAGCAGCTTTGCTAGCGGGAGCACCGGGGAGCTGTTTTTT. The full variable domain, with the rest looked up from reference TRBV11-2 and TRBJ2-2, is EAGVAQSPRYKIIEKRQSVAFWCNPISGHATLYWYQQILGQGPKLLIQFQNNGVVDDSQLPKDRFSAERLKGVDSTLKIQPAKLEDSAVYLCASSFASGSTGELFFGEGSRLTVL.

This CDR3 is CASSSGGTGTNSPLHF. The CDR3, as DNA: TGCGCCAGCAGCTCGGGGGGGACAGGGACCAATTCACCCCTCCACTTT. This chain connects TRBV5-1 to TRBJ1-6; the match to TRBD1 covers 9 bases. Germline V gene data show CDR1 as SGHRS and CDR2 as YFSETQ. J was trimmed by 7 bases and V by 3 bases; bases with no gene match: 8. The CDR3 loop spans 16 amino acids.

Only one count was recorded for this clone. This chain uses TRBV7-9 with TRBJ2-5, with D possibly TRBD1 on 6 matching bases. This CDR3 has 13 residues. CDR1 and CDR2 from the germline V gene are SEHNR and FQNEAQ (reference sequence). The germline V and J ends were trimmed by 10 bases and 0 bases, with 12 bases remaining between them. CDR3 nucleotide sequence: TGTGCCACCCATGGGACATACCAAGAGACCCAGTACTTC. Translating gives CATHGTYQETQYF.

The CDR3 region has the DNA TGTGCCAGCAGTCCAAAAACCTGGACAGGGAACACTGAAGCTTTCTTT. It translates to CASSPKTWTGNTEAFF. The chain has TRBV28 and TRBJ1-1; TRBD1 aligns across 7 bases. After removal of 5 bases from V and 1 base from J, the junction contained 10 bases not matched to a gene. This CDR3 contains 16 residues. The germline V gene encodes CDR1 MDHEN and CDR2 SYDVKM.

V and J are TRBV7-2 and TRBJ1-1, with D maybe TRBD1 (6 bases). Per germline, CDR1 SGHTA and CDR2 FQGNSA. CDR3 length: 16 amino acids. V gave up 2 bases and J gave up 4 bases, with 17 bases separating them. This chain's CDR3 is CASSLSPAGVSTEAFF. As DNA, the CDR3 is TGTGCCAGCAGCTTAAGCCCCGCAGGGGTAAGCACTGAAGCTTTCTTT.

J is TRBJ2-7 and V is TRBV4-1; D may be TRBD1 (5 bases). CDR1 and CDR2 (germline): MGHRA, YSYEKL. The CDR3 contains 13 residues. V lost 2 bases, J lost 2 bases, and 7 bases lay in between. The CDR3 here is CASSQRTTYEQYF. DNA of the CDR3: TGCGCCAGCAGCCAAAGGACAACCTACGAGCAGTACTTC.

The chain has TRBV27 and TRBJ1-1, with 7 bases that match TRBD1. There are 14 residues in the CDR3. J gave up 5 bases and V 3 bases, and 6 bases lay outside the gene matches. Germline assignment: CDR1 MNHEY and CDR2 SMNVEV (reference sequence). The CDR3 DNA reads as TGTGCCAGCAGTTTTAACAGGGGACGGACTGAAGCTTTCTTT. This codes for CASSFNRGRTEAFF.

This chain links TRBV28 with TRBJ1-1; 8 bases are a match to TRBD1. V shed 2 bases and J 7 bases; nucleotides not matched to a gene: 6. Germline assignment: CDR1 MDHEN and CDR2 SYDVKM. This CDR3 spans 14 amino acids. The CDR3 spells CASSLDQGAGEAFF. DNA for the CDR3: TGTGCCAGCAGTTTAGATCAGGGGGCGGGTGAAGCTTTCTTT.

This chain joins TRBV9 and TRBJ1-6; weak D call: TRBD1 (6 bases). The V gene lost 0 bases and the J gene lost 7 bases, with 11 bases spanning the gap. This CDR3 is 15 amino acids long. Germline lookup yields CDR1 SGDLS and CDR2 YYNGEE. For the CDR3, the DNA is TGTGCCAGCAGCGTAGTGGGACACGGGAATTCACCCCTCCACTTT. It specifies CASSVVGHGNSPLHF.

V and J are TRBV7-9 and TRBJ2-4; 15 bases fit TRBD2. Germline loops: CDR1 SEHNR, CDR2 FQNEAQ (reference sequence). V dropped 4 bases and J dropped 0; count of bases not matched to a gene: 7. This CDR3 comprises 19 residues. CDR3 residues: CASSYGGLAGGLAKNIQYF. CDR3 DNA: TGTGCCAGCAGCTACGGGGGACTAGCGGGAGGATTAGCCAAAAACATTCAGTACTTC. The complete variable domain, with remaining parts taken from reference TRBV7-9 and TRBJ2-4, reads DTGVSQNPRHKITKRGQNVTFRCDPISEHNRLYWYRQTLGQGPEFLTYFQNEAQLEKSRLLSDRFSAERPKGSFSTLEIQRTEQGDSAMYLCASSYGGLAGGLAKNIQYFGAGTRLSVL.

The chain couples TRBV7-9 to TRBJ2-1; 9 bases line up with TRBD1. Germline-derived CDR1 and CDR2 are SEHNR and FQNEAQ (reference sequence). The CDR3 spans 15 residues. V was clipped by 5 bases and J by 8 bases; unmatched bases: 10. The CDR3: CASSTHRGRGYEQFF. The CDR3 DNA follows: TGTGCCAGCAGCACCCACAGGGGGCGCGGGTATGAGCAGTTCTTC.

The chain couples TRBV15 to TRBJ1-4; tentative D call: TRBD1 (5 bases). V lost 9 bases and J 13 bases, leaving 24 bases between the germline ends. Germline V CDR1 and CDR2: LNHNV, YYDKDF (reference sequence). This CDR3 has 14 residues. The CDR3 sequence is CATSGGTNENRLFF. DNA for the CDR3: TGTGCCACGTCTGGAGGGACTAATGAAAATAGACTGTTTTTT.

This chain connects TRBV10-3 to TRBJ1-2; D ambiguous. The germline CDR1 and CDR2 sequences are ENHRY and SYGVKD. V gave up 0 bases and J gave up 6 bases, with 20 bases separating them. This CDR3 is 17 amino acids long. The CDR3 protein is CAISESIGVYGENGYTF. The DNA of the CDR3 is TGTGCCATCAGTGAGTCGATCGGGGTCTATGGCGAGAATGGCTACACCTTC.

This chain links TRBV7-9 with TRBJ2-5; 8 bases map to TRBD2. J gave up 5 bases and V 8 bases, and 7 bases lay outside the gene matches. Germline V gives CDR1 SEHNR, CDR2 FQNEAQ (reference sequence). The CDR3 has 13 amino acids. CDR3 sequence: CASLRGDRETQYF. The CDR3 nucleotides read TGTGCCAGCCTGCGGGGGGATCGGGAGACCCAGTACTTC.

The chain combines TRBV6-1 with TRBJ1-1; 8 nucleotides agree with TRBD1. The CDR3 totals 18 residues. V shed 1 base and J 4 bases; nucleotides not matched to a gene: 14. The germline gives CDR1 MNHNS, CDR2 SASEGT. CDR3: CASSEDIGQGYRGTEAFF. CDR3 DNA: TGTGCCAGCAGTGAAGATATAGGACAGGGATACAGAGGCACTGAAGCTTTCTTT.

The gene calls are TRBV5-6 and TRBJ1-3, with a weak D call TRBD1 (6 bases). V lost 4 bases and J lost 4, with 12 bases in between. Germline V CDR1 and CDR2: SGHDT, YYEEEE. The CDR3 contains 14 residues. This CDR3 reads CASSRRTVGNTIYF. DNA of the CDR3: TGTGCCAGCAGCCGTAGGACAGTGGGAAACACCATATATTTT.

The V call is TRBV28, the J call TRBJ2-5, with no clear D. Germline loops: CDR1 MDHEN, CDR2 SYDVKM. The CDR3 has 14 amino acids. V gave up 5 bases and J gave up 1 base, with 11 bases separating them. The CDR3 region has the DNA TGTGCCAGCAGTCTCAGGAATTTCCAAGAGACCCAGTACTTC. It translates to CASSLRNFQETQYF.

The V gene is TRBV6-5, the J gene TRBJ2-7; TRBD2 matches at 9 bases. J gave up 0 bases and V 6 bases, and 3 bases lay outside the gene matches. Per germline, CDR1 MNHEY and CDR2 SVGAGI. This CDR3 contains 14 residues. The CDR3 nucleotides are TGTGCCAGCAGGGGTAGCGGGAGCTCCTACGAGCAGTACTTC. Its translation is CASRGSGSSYEQYF.

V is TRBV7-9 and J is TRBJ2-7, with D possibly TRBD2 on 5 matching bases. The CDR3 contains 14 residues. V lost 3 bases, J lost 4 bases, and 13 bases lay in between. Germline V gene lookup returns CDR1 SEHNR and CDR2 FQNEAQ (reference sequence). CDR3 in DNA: TGTGCCAGCAGCTTTGAGGGAACAAATTACGAGCAGTACTTC. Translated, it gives CASSFEGTNYEQYF.

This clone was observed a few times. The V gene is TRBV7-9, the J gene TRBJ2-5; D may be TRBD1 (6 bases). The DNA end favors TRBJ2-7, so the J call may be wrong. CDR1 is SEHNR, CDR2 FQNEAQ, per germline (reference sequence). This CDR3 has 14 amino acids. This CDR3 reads CASSLNRVPYEQYF. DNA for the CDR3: TGTGCCAGCAGCTTAAACAGGGTTCCCTACGAGCAGTACTTC.

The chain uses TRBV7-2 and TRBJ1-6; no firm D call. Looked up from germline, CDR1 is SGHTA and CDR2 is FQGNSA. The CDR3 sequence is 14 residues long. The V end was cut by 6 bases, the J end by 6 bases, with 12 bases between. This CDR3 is CASSTSQRNSPLHF. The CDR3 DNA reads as TGTGCCAGCAGTACCAGTCAGCGTAATTCACCCCTCCACTTT.

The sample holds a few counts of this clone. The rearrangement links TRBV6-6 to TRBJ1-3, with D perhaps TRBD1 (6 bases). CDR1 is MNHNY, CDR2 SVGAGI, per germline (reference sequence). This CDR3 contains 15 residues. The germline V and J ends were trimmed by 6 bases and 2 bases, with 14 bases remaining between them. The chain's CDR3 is CASRPNTGTGNTIYF. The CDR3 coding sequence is TGTGCCAGCAGGCCGAATACAGGGACTGGAAACACCATATATTTT.

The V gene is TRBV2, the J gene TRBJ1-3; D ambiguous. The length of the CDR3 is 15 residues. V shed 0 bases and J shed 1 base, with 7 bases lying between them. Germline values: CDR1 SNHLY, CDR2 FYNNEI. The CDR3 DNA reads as TGTGCCAGCAGTGAAGCGCGAGGGTCTGGAAACACCATATATTTT. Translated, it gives CASSEARGSGNTIYF.

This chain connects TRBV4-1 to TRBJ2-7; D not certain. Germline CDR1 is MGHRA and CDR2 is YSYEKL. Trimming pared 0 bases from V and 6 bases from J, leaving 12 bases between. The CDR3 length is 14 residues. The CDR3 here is CASSQESRSGEQYF. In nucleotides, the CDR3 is TGCGCCAGCAGCCAAGAGTCGAGGTCTGGCGAGCAGTACTTC.

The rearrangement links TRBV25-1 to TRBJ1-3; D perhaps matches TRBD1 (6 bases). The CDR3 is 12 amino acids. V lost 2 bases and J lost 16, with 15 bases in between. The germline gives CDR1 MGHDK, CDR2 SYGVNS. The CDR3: CASSEVRGHFYF. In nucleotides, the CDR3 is TGTGCCAGCAGTGAAGTAAGGGGACACTTCTATTTT.